These 2 T cell receptor beta chains were all obtained from the same sample, sequenced in a study of blood T cell repertoires in COVID-19. Only in-frame clones appear in the TCRdb table, and some are missing; sequencing was by immunoSEQ multiplex PCR. This sample has 290,000 or so clones, with roughly 90% found just once. Sequences were obtained from peripheral blood. Every receptor here comes from a young man with active or convalescent COVID-19.

In its sample, this clone was seen a few times. The V and J genes are TRBV10-3 and TRBJ1-2, with 10 bases lining up with TRBD1. Germline trimming cut 0 bases from V and 8 bases from J; bases unmatched to any gene: 9. Germline CDR1 is ENHRY and CDR2 is SYGVKD. The CDR3 runs 16 residues. The CDR3 region is CAISESGTGDLWGYTF. The CDR3 DNA reads as TGTGCCATCAGTGAGTCCGGGACAGGGGATTTGTGGGGCTACACCTTC.

The chain couples TRBV11-2 to TRBJ2-1; TRBD1 might be the D (7 bases). With 3 bases removed from V and 12 bases from J, the gap between germline ends came to 15 bases. The CDR3 has 13 residues. The germline gives CDR1 SGHAT, CDR2 FQNNGV. Here the CDR3 DNA reads TGTGCCAGCAGCTTGGGACAGCGGAGGGGGCAGTTCTTC. It translates to CASSLGQRRGQFF.